The 24 T cell receptor beta chains in this list originate from one sample, sequenced in a study of shared clonotypes between healthy human individuals. Naive CD8 populations comprised CD45RO-negative cells positively selected for CCR7, excluding terminally differentiated effector memory CD45RA+ cells. TCRdb's copy holds only in-frame clones and misses some; the assay was immunoSEQ multiplex PCR. The sample yields over 800,000 clones, more than 85% seen once. The sequenced material came from naive CD8+ T cells sorted from blood. These receptors were taken from a man aged 30 to 45 in good health.

Of note for this clone: The same CDR3 also results from other DNA sequences found in this sample. V gene TRBV27 combines with J gene TRBJ2-7; D is ambiguous. Trimming stripped 4 bases from V and 1 base from J, with 8 bases between. The CDR3 runs to 13 residues. Germline V gene sequence: CDR1 MNHEY, CDR2 SMNVEV (reference sequence). Here the CDR3 DNA reads TGTGCCAGCAGTTATAGGCCTTCCTACGAGCAGTACTTC. Translated, it gives CASSYRPSYEQYF.

The chain employs TRBV4-1 and TRBJ1-4; D is ambiguous. This CDR3 spans 13 amino acids. The germline gives CDR1 MGHRA, CDR2 YSYEKL. V lost 10 bases to trimming and J lost 0 bases, with 9 bases between them. The CDR3 DNA follows: TGCGCCACCACCTCTCCAACTAATGAAAAACTGTTTTTT. Translation gives CATTSPTNEKLFF.

V and J are TRBV19 and TRBJ2-2, with TRBD2 matching over 7 bases. CDR1 and CDR2 from the germline V gene are LNHDA and SQIVND (reference sequence). Losses at the gene ends were 8 bases for V and 4 bases for J; bases not matched to a gene: 7. This CDR3 contains 14 residues. In nucleotides, the CDR3 is TGTGCCAGTGAAGCTAGCGGACCCACCGGGGAGCTGTTTTTT. Translation gives CASEASGPTGELFF.

The chain is built from TRBV29-1 and TRBJ2-7, with 8 bases fitting TRBD2. V lost 6 bases, J lost 1 base, and 2 bases stayed unmatched. Germline V gene lookup returns CDR1 SQVTM and CDR2 ANQGSEA. This CDR3 contains 12 residues. CDR3 nucleotides: TGCAGCGTCACTAGCGGTTCCTACGAGCAGTACTTC. Residues: CSVTSGSYEQYF.

The V and J genes are TRBV11-2 and TRBJ1-1; D remains unclear. Deletions cut 4 bases from V and 4 bases from J, with 13 bases between. Germline V CDR1 and CDR2: SGHAT, FQNNGV. The CDR3 loop spans 14 amino acids. CDR3 sequence reads: CASSSTGSGTEAFF. The CDR3 DNA is TGTGCCAGCAGCTCCACGGGGTCGGGCACTGAAGCTTTCTTT.

For this clone: Just one base apart from a much larger clone, this may be a read error. The chain couples TRBV5-6 to TRBJ2-7; D remains unclear. Trimming left V 3 bases short and J 1 base short, with 5 bases between. CDR3 size: 12 residues. Germline values: CDR1 SGHDT, CDR2 YYEEEE. CDR3: CASSSPSYEQYF. CDR3 coding DNA: TGTGCCAGCAGCTCCCCTTCCTACGAGCAGTACTTC.

CDR3 bases: TGTGCCAGTAGTATAGGGCTGAAGAGGGGCGAGCAGTACTTC. Amino acids: CASSIGLKRGEQYF. This chain joins TRBV19 and TRBJ2-7, with D perhaps TRBD1 or TRBD2 (5 bases each). Trimming stripped 1 base from V and 6 bases from J, with 13 bases between. Germline assignment: CDR1 LNHDA and CDR2 SQIVND (reference sequence). This CDR3 is built from 14 residues.

This chain joins TRBV18 and TRBJ2-2; TRBD2 matches 10 bases. Germline V gene sequence: CDR1 KGHSH, CDR2 LQKENI. With 3 bases clipped from V and 6 bases from J, the junction kept 16 bases outside the gene matches. This CDR3 spans 19 amino acids. The CDR3 bases are TGTGCCAGCTCACCGACCTCGATCATGACTAGCGGGCGTTCCGGGGAGCTGTTTTTT. It yields the protein CASSPTSIMTSGRSGELFF.

The chain recombines TRBV4-1 with TRBJ2-7, with TRBD1 identical over 7 bases. Trimming cost V 4 bases and J 0 bases; bases outside gene matches: 6. Germline loops: CDR1 MGHRA, CDR2 YSYEKL. This CDR3 contains 15 residues. As DNA, the CDR3 is TGCGCCAGCAGCCTTCGGACAGGAACCTCCTACGAGCAGTACTTC. Translation: CASSLRTGTSYEQYF.

The chain joins TRBV18 to TRBJ1-1; no firm D call. V was cut by 3 bases and J by 0 bases, with 11 bases left in between. The CDR3 is 15 amino acids. The germline CDR1 and CDR2 sequences are KGHSH and LQKENI. DNA of the CDR3: TGTGCCAGCTCACCGCCTATGACGGTGAACACTGAAGCTTTCTTT. The encoded protein is CASSPPMTVNTEAFF.

This CDR3 is CASSVAAGGVGDTQYF. The CDR3 DNA reads TGTGCCAGCAGCGTAGCGGCGGGAGGGGTCGGAGATACGCAGTATTTT. The chain is built from TRBV9 and TRBJ2-3, with 9 bases identical to TRBD2. J gave up 5 bases and V 0 bases, and 7 bases lay outside the gene matches. CDR3 size: 16 residues. CDR1 and CDR2 (germline): SGDLS, YYNGEE. Using reference TRBV9 and TRBJ2-3 for the parts outside the CDR3, the full variable domain is DSGVTQTPKHLITATGQRVTLRCSPRSGDLSVYWYQQSLDQGLQFLIQYYNGEERAKGNILERFSAQQFPDLHSELNLSSLELGDSALYFCASSVAAGGVGDTQYFGPGTRLTVL.

The chain joins TRBV29-1 to TRBJ2-2, with TRBD1 matching 8 bases. V dropped 2 bases and J dropped 4; count of bases not matched to a gene: 6. CDR1 is SQVTM, CDR2 ANQGSEA, per germline. The length of the CDR3 is 15 residues. CDR3 bases: TGCAGCGTTGAACCGCAGGGGGCGCTCACCGGGGAGCTGTTTTTT. Translating gives CSVEPQGALTGELFF.

The rearrangement uses TRBV5-1 and TRBJ2-1, with 8 bases fitting TRBD2. Germline V gene lookup returns CDR1 SGHRS and CDR2 YFSETQ. The CDR3 is 13 amino acids. Germline trimming cut 9 bases from V and 3 bases from J; bases unmatched to any gene: 5. In nucleotides, the CDR3 is TGCGCCATAGGACTAGCAGACTACAATGAGCAGTTCTTC. It translates to CAIGLADYNEQFF.

With regard to this clone: Other DNA sequences in the sample encode the same CDR3. V is TRBV7-6 and J is TRBJ1-1; D is undetermined. The germline V gene encodes CDR1 SGHVS and CDR2 FNYEAQ. V dropped 5 bases and J dropped 1 base, with 8 bases sitting between them. The CDR3 totals 13 residues. CDR3 in amino acids: CASSLSGNTEAFF. CDR3 nucleotide sequence: TGTGCCAGCAGCCTTAGCGGGAACACTGAAGCTTTCTTT.

The rearrangement uses TRBV5-3 and TRBJ2-7; 8 positions match TRBD2. TRBV5-3 is an ORF; its function is uncertain. This CDR3 is 14 amino acids long. The V segment lost 2 bases and the J segment 9 bases; nucleotides outside the gene matches: 10. CDR3 coding DNA: TGTGCCAGAAGCTTAAGCGGGGGACGCCGACCGCAGTACTTC. It yields the protein CARSLSGGRRPQYF.

The DNA of the CDR3 is TGTGCCAGCAGTCTGACCCTGAACACTGAAGCTTTCTTT. Its translation: CASSLTLNTEAFF. The chain is built from TRBV7-9 and TRBJ1-1; D unresolved. Germline CDR1 is SEHNR and CDR2 is FQNEAQ (reference sequence). The germline V and J ends were trimmed by 6 bases and 0 bases, with 8 bases remaining between them. The CDR3 is 13 residues long.

As for this clone: Other nucleotide sequences in the sample specify the same CDR3. The chain is built from TRBV19 and TRBJ2-7, with a possible D match to TRBD1 (6 bases). The germline V and J ends were trimmed by 3 bases and 0 bases, with 12 bases remaining between them. CDR1 and CDR2 (germline): LNHDA, SQIVND (reference sequence). The CDR3 extends over 15 amino acids. CDR3 DNA sequence: TGTGCCAGTAGTATCTTTGGGGGCAACTCCTACGAGCAGTACTTC. It codes for CASSIFGGNSYEQYF.

This clone was counted a single time. V is TRBV5-1 and J is TRBJ2-5, with a tentative D call TRBD2 (5 bases). V was trimmed by 2 bases and J by 0 bases, leaving 11 bases between them. The CDR3 spans 15 residues. The germline gives CDR1 SGHRS, CDR2 YFSETQ. DNA of the CDR3: TGCGCCAGCAGCTTCCGGGGTTGGTACCAAGAGACCCAGTACTTC. Its protein is CASSFRGWYQETQYF.

The CDR3 nucleotides are TGCAGCGCCCATTCTCCGGGCTCCTACAATGAGCAGTTCTTC. Protein: CSAHSPGSYNEQFF. The V call is TRBV29-1, the J call TRBJ2-1; no clear D. CDR1 is SQVTM, CDR2 ANQGSEA, per germline. The CDR3 contains 14 residues. V lost 7 bases and J 0 bases, leaving 13 bases between the germline ends.

The chain uses TRBV5-6 and TRBJ2-2; tentatively, D is TRBD2 (6 bases). Germline CDR1 reads SGHDT; CDR2 reads YYEEEE. V was pared by 0 bases and J by 6 bases, with 12 bases between. This CDR3 is built from 15 residues. CDR3 protein: CASSLAGVGSGELFF. The CDR3 region has the DNA TGTGCCAGCAGCTTGGCGGGAGTGGGGTCCGGGGAGCTGTTTTTT.

V and J are TRBV7-9 and TRBJ2-7; 7 bases are a match to TRBD1. V lost 6 bases to trimming and J lost 1 base; unmatched junction nucleotides: 3. The CDR3 is made up of 13 amino acids. Germline V gene sequence: CDR1 SEHNR, CDR2 FQNEAQ (reference sequence). CDR3 DNA: TGTGCCAGCAGACAGGGACAGTCCTACGAGCAGTACTTC. The encoded protein is CASRQGQSYEQYF. Full variable domain (rest looked up from reference TRBV7-9 and TRBJ2-7): DTGVSQNPRHKITKRGQNVTFRCDPISEHNRLYWYRQTLGQGPEFLTYFQNEAQLEKSRLLSDRFSAERPKGSFSTLEIQRTEQGDSAMYLCASRQGQSYEQYFGPGTRLTVT.

The J gene is TRBJ2-7, the V gene TRBV15; D might be TRBD1 (6 bases). The CDR3 length is 12 residues. Germline assignment: CDR1 LNHNV and CDR2 YYDKDF (reference sequence). Between the trimmed V and J ends, which lost 6 bases and 6 bases, there was a span of 12 bases. CDR3 in amino acids: CATSTTGGEQYF. CDR3 bases: TGTGCCACCAGTACGACAGGCGGCGAGCAGTACTTC.

The chain recombines TRBV5-5 with TRBJ2-7; D is unresolved. The germline V gene has CDR1 SGHKS and CDR2 YYEKEE (reference sequence). The length of the CDR3 is 16 residues. V lost 1 base and J 6 bases, leaving 20 bases between the germline ends. CDR3 in DNA: TGTGCCAGCAGCTTGTGGGGTTTGACTCAGGTTCCCGAGCAGTACTTC. Translated: CASSLWGLTQVPEQYF.

The V call is TRBV2, the J call TRBJ1-5; no clear D. The CDR3 totals 15 residues. Deletions cut 4 bases from V and 0 bases from J, with 10 bases between. Germline V gives CDR1 SNHLY, CDR2 FYNNEI. CDR3 protein: CASSGLAHSNQPQHF. CDR3 DNA sequence: TGTGCCAGCAGTGGGTTAGCACATAGCAATCAGCCCCAGCATTTT.